This is a list of T cell receptor beta chains from one sample in a study of long-term antiretroviral therapy in people with HIV. Profiling relied on immunoSEQ multiplex PCR, and the TCRdb table lists in-frame clones only, not all of them. The repertoire consists of fewer than 25,000 clones, with more than 75% occurring once and the leading ten covering more than 4%. This material consisted of unsorted PBMCs, taken about 5.7 years after starting antiretroviral therapy. Receptors were obtained from a man under 40 with HIV. Both conserved end residues are part of each CDR3. The D gene is left open where the match is weak. A row's size may be missing; if present it is once, few, many or a size class.

>NA|TRBD2|TRBV27|TRBJ2-3
TGTGCCAGCAGTTTGTTAGGCGGGAGGCCCCTTACGAACACAGATACGCAGTATTTT
CASSLLGGRPLTNTDTQYF
>NA|TRBD2|TRBV28|TRBJ2-7
TGTGCCAGCAGTTGGGTAGCGGGAGGGCCGGATGAGCAGTACTTC
CASSWVAGGPDEQYF
>NA|NA|TRBV7-3|TRBJ1-1
TGTGCCAGCAGCTTAAACGGGGGTGATATGAACACTGAAGCTTTCTTT
CASSLNGGDMNTEAFF
>NA|NA|TRBV7-9|TRBJ2-2
TGTGCCAGCAGCCCCGCGGCGAACACCGGGGAGCTGTTTTTT
CASSPAANTGELFF
>NA|NA|TRBV30|TRBJ1-3
TGTGCCTGGGACAGCTCTGGAAACACCATATATTTT
CAWDSSGNTIYF
>NA|NA|TRBV19|TRBJ1-5
TGTGCCAGTAGTATCCAGGGAGGGGAGCCCCAGCATTTT
CASSIQGGEPQHF
>NA|NA|TRBV5-1|TRBJ1-3
TGCGCCAGCAGCCCGGGGGGCAGGGCTGGAAACACCATATATTTT
CASSPGGRAGNTIYF
>NA|NA|TRBV6-5|TRBJ1-1
TGTGCCAGCAGTTACAGGAACACTGAAGCTTTCTTT
CASSYRNTEAFF
>NA|NA|TRBV6-5|TRBJ1-4
TGTGCCAGCACCAACCGGATGGGTAATGAAAAACTGTTTTTT
CASTNRMGNEKLFF
>NA|TRBD2|TRBV4-3|TRBJ2-1
TGCGCCAGCAGCCAAGGACTAGCGGGAGGGCGGGTTGAGCAGTTCTTC
CASSQGLAGGRVEQFF
>NA|NA|TRBV4-2|TRBJ2-2
TGTGCCAGCAGCCAAGAGGCTAGCAGGCTGTTTTTT
CASSQEASRLFF
>NA|NA|TRBV11-3|TRBJ2-6
TGTGCCAGCAGCTTAGTGCCAGGGAGGAACTCTGGGGCCAACGTCCTGACTTTC
CASSLVPGRNSGANVLTF
>NA|NA|TRBV2|TRBJ2-3
TGTGCCAGTCTCCAGGGACTGGGCACAGATACGCAGTATTTT
CASLQGLGTDTQYF
>NA|NA|TRBV6-6|TRBJ1-5
TGTGCCAGCAGAGACCCGGGCAATCAGCCCCAGCATTTT
CASRDPGNQPQHF
>NA|NA|TRBV5-1|TRBJ1-1
TGCGCCAGCAGACCCTATCCGGCGAACACTGAAGCTTTCTTT
CASRPYPANTEAFF
>once|NA|TRBV25-1|TRBJ2-1
TGTGCCAGCAAAGTCAGGGATGAGCAGTTCTTC
CASKVRDEQFF
>NA|NA|TRBV9|TRBJ1-6
TGTGCCAGCAGCCCCTCGCAGTCCTATAATTCACCCCTCCACTTT
CASSPSQSYNSPLHF
>NA|NA|TRBV2|TRBJ1-1
TGTGCCAGCACCGGGGTACCCTTGGAAGCTTTCTTT
CASTGVPLEAFF
>NA|TRBD1|TRBV4-3|TRBJ2-7
TGCGCCAGCAGCCAAGTCCGGGACAGCTCCTACGAGCAGTACTTC
CASSQVRDSSYEQYF
>NA|NA|TRBV5-1|TRBJ2-3
TGCGCCAGCAGCTTGGTTGCGGGTGCTAATACGCAGTATTTT
CASSLVAGANTQYF
>once|NA|TRBV7-8|TRBJ2-1
TGTGCCAGCAGCTACGGACCCTTACGCAATGAGCAGTTCTTC
CASSYGPLRNEQFF
>NA|TRBD1|TRBV7-2|TRBJ2-7
TGTGCCAGCAGCTTAGCGACAGGGTCGGCGTACGAGCAGTACTTC
CASSLATGSAYEQYF
>few|NA|TRBV7-9|TRBJ1-5
TGTGCCAGCACTCAGGATGGGGGGAGCAATCAGCCCCAGCATTTT
CASTQDGGSNQPQHF
>NA|NA|TRBV28|TRBJ2-7
TGTGCCAGCAGTTGGAGGGGGCGGGAGCAGTACTTC
CASSWRGREQYF
>NA|NA|TRBV7-9|TRBJ1-5
TGTGCCAGCAGCTTATCGGGACCGGGCGATCAGCCCCAGCATTTT
CASSLSGPGDQPQHF
>NA|NA|TRBV7-3|TRBJ2-1
TGTGCCAGCAGCTTTCAATCCAGGGGGGACAATGAGCAGTTCTTC
CASSFQSRGDNEQFF